Here is one T cell receptor (beta chain) with its context. The method was immunoSEQ multiplex PCR; TCRdb's version includes in-frame clones alone and lacks a portion of them. The table has 150,000 to 160,000 clones, around three quarters seen once; the top ten hold around 1.7%. Deletions cut 4 bases from V and 1 base from J, with 11 bases between. CDR3 length: 14 amino acids. CDR1 is SGHRS, CDR2 YFSETQ, per germline. The data were obtained in a study of blood T cell repertoires in COVID-19. At the level of the study: Material from acute and convalescent COVID-19 was sourced from the United States, Italy and Spain. The cDNA or gDNA used as material had been derived from T cells, B-cell-depleted T cells, or PBMCs.

This clonotype was sampled from an older man with acute or convalescent COVID-19. V usage is TRBV5-1 and J usage is TRBJ1-2; D might be TRBD1 (5 bases). The sequenced sample was peripheral blood. CDR3: CASSLDSLNYGYTF. CDR3 DNA sequence: TGCGCCAGCAGCCTCGACAGCCTTAACTATGGCTACACCTTC. Together with reference TRBV5-1 and TRBJ1-2, the CDR3 gives the full variable domain: KAGVTQTPRYLIKTRGQQVTLSCSPISGHRSVSWYQQTPGQGLQFLFEYFSETQRNKGNFPGRFSGRQFSNSRSEMNVSTLELGDSALYLCASSLDSLNYGYTFGSGTRLTVV.